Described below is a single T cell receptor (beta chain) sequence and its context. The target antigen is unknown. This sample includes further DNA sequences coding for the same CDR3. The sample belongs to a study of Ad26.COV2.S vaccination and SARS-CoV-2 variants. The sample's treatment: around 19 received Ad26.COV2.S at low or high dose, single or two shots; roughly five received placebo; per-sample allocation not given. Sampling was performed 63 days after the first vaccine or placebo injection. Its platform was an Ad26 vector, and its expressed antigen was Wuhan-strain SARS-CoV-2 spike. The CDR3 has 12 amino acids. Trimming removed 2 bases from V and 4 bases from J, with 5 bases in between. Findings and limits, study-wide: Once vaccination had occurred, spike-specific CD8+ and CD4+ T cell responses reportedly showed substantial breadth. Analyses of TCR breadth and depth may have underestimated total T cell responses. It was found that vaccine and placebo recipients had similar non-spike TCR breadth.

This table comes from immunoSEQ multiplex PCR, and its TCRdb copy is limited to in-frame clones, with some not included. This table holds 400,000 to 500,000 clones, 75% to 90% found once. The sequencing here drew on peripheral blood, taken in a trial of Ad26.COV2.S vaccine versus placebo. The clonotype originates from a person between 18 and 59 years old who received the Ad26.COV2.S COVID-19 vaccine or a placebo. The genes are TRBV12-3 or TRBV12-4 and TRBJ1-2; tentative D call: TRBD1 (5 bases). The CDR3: CASSLQGYGYTF. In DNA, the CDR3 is TGTGCCAGCAGTTTACAGGGCTATGGCTACACCTTC.